The clone carrying this T cell receptor beta chain appeared a single time. The entry originates in a study of shared T cell receptors in the human thymus. Sequenced by immunoSEQ multiplex PCR; TCRdb stores in-frame clones only, minus some. Here the sample spans 500,000 to 550,000 clones, 70% to 80% being singletons. This CDR3 is 19 amino acids long. Germline lookup yields CDR1 MNHEY and CDR2 SMNVEV (reference sequence). J gave up 3 bases and V 10 bases, and 18 bases lay outside the gene matches. These sequences were also reported in another study, on human thymus T cells. That study reports: Finnish infants who were healthy and having corrective surgery for congenital heart defects made up the donors. Related research reported highly overlapping thymic repertoires among unrelated individuals.

The source material was thymocytes. The clonotype was recovered from a boy younger than two with a congenital heart defect. The chain uses TRBV27 and TRBJ2-1, with 13 positions matching TRBD2. CDR3 nucleotide sequence: TGTGCCACACATCGACGCGGGACTAGCGGGACCGATCTCTACAATGAGCAGTTCTTC. Translation gives CATHRRGTSGTDLYNEQFF.